The 23 T cell receptor beta chains presented below share a single source sample, sequenced in a study of cytomegalovirus exposure and HLA in healthy donors. With 60 Vbeta and 13 Jbeta primers, the PCR was carried out. Assay used: immunoSEQ multiplex PCR; TCRdb lists only in-frame clones, some missing. The sample includes approximately 150,000 clones, roughly 80% of them seen just once. Sequenced sample: PBMCs. The receptors derive from a man aged 35-49 years in good health and CMV-seronegative.

V and J are TRBV6-5 and TRBJ1-5; the match to TRBD1 covers 8 bases. CDR3 length: 15 amino acids. The germline CDR1 and CDR2 sequences are MNHEY and SVGAGI. V lost 5 bases, J lost 4 bases, and 7 bases stayed unmatched. The CDR3 nucleotides read TGTGCCAGCAGTCGCTGGACAGGGAAGAATCAGCCCCAGCATTTT. It specifies CASSRWTGKNQPQHF.

V gene TRBV9 combines with J gene TRBJ1-6; 7 bases are shared with TRBD1. The CDR3 covers 12 residues. V shed 7 bases, J shed 9 bases, and the junction held 4 bases outside the gene matches. Germline V gene sequence: CDR1 SGDLS, CDR2 YYNGEE. In DNA, the CDR3 is TGTGCCAGCCAGGGGGTGGGTTCACCCCTCCACTTT. As protein: CASQGVGSPLHF.

This clone was counted only a few times. The chain combines TRBV27 with TRBJ2-5; 9 nucleotides align to TRBD1. Germline loops: CDR1 MNHEY, CDR2 SMNVEV (reference sequence). V lost 0 bases, J lost 5 bases, and 7 bases stayed unmatched. CDR3 length equals 16 residues. CDR3 in amino acids: CASSLSGTGREETQYF. DNA for the CDR3: TGTGCCAGCAGTTTATCGGGGACAGGGAGGGAGGAGACCCAGTACTTC.

This chain joins TRBV7-8 and TRBJ2-2, with a possible D match to TRBD1 (5 bases). Deletions cut 6 bases from V and 6 bases from J, with 8 bases between. The CDR3 covers 12 residues. Per the germline V gene, CDR1 is SGHVS and CDR2 is FQNEAQ. The CDR3 region has the DNA TGTGCCAGCAGGTCACAGGCCGGGGAGCTGTTTTTT. It codes for CASRSQAGELFF. The full variable domain, with the rest looked up from reference TRBV7-8 and TRBJ2-2, is GAGVSQSPRYKVAKRGQDVALRCDPISGHVSLFWYQQALGQGPEFLTYFQNEAQLDKSGLPSDRFFAERPEGSVSTLKIQRTQQEDSAVYLCASRSQAGELFFGEGSRLTVL.

This clone was seen once. The J gene is TRBJ2-7, the V gene TRBV28, with TRBD2 matching 10 bases. Trimming took 8 bases from V and 0 from J; bases not matched to a gene: 10. The CDR3 covers 16 residues. CDR1 and CDR2 from the germline V gene are MDHEN and SYDVKM. This chain's CDR3 is CASSTPSSGSSYEQYF. CDR3 bases: TGTGCCAGCTCCACCCCATCTAGCGGGAGCTCCTACGAGCAGTACTTC.

This chain joins TRBV5-1 and TRBJ1-2, with 9 bases matching TRBD1. J was trimmed by 7 bases and V by 0 bases; bases with no gene match: 4. Germline CDR1 is SGHRS and CDR2 is YFSETQ. The CDR3 is 14 amino acids. The CDR3 DNA is TGCGCCAGCAGCTTGGACAGGGGGCAGGGTGGCTACACCTTC. It specifies CASSLDRGQGGYTF.

The V gene is TRBV9, the J gene TRBJ2-1, with D unclear. The CDR3 has 15 residues. V dropped 0 bases and J dropped 0 bases, with 7 bases sitting between them. The germline gives CDR1 SGDLS, CDR2 YYNGEE. This CDR3 is CASSVASFSYNEQFF. The DNA of the CDR3 is TGTGCCAGCAGCGTAGCTTCCTTCTCCTACAATGAGCAGTTCTTC.

The chain recombines TRBV5-1 with TRBJ1-2; D gene unclear. Germline lookup yields CDR1 SGHRS and CDR2 YFSETQ. V lost 0 bases, J lost 1 base, and 4 bases lay in between. The CDR3 runs 13 residues. The CDR3 sequence: CASSLVYNYGYTF. CDR3 DNA sequence: TGCGCCAGCAGCTTGGTCTATAACTATGGCTACACCTTC. The variable domain in full, with the rest retrieved from reference TRBV5-1 and TRBJ1-2, is KAGVTQTPRYLIKTRGQQVTLSCSPISGHRSVSWYQQTPGQGLQFLFEYFSETQRNKGNFPGRFSGRQFSNSRSEMNVSTLELGDSALYLCASSLVYNYGYTFGSGTRLTVV.

The V call is TRBV2, the J call TRBJ1-2, with D possibly matching TRBD1 (6 bases). The V and J ends lost 9 bases and 0 bases respectively, with 8 bases between them. CDR1 is SNHLY, CDR2 FYNNEI, per germline. This CDR3 has 12 residues. CDR3 sequence: CARQGTNYGYTF. As DNA, the CDR3 is TGTGCCAGACAGGGAACTAACTATGGCTACACCTTC. Combining the CDR3 with reference TRBV2 and TRBJ1-2 gives the whole variable domain EPEVTQTPSHQVTQMGQEVILRCVPISNHLYFYWYRQILGQKVEFLVSFYNNEISEKSEIFDDQFSVERPDGSNFTLKIRSTKLEDSAMYFCARQGTNYGYTFGSGTRLTVV.

This clone has only a few counts. The V and J genes are TRBV4-2 and TRBJ1-1; D is ambiguous. This CDR3 spans 13 amino acids. The germline gives CDR1 LGHNA, CDR2 YNFKEQ. Trimming pared 1 base from V and 4 bases from J, leaving 7 bases between. The DNA for the CDR3 is TGTGCCAGCAGCCAAGTCGCGATCACTGAAGCTTTCTTT. It yields the protein CASSQVAITEAFF.

This rearrangement joins TRBV9 to TRBJ2-1, with D possibly matching TRBD2 (5 bases). The ends were cut back, 6 bases at V and 3 bases at J, with 16 bases in the middle. The germline V gene encodes CDR1 SGDLS and CDR2 YYNGEE. The CDR3 sequence is 15 residues long. The CDR3 spells CASTTAGDNYNEQFF. Here the CDR3 DNA reads TGTGCCAGCACGACCGCCGGGGATAACTACAATGAGCAGTTCTTC.

The rearrangement uses TRBV11-2 and TRBJ2-5, with a possible D match to TRBD1 (6 bases). The CDR3 is 14 amino acids. Germline CDR1 SGHAT, CDR2 FQNNGV. V lost 3 bases, J lost 2 bases, and 10 bases lay in between. The CDR3 is CASSFNTGQETQYF. In DNA form, the CDR3 reads TGTGCCAGCAGCTTCAATACAGGGCAAGAGACCCAGTACTTC.

The rearrangement links TRBV7-9 to TRBJ1-1; the D gene is possibly TRBD1 (6 bases). Germline loops: CDR1 SEHNR, CDR2 FQNEAQ (reference sequence). Trimming pared 5 bases from V and 7 bases from J, leaving 17 bases between. This CDR3 has 14 amino acids. The DNA for the CDR3 is TGTGCCAGCAGCGATTTTCGAGGACAGATTGAAGCTTTCTTT. Protein: CASSDFRGQIEAFF.

This clone was counted between two and nine times. The chain joins TRBV6-5 to TRBJ1-2; 7 nucleotides align to TRBD1. Germline assignment: CDR1 MNHEY and CDR2 SVGAGI. The CDR3 is 11 amino acids. V lost 10 bases and J lost 4; bases outside the gene matches: 3. For the CDR3, the DNA is TGTGCCACTCGGACAGGCTATGGCTACACCTTC. Its protein is CATRTGYGYTF.

In this sample, this clone turned up a few times. The chain recombines TRBV7-9 with TRBJ1-2, with 11 bases aligning to TRBD1. The V and J ends lost 5 bases and 8 bases, in that order; junction bases with no gene match: 7. The CDR3 is 14 residues long. Germline CDR1 reads SEHNR; CDR2 reads FQNEAQ (reference sequence). CDR3 bases: TGTGCCAGCAGCAGAGCCGGGACAGGGGGAGGCTACACCTTC. Translation: CASSRAGTGGGYTF.

About this clone: The germline gene is not matched at one end of the junction; a read error may be the cause. The chain combines TRBV6-1 with TRBJ1-5, with 7 nucleotides matching TRBD1. Germline loops: CDR1 MNHNS, CDR2 SASEGT. This CDR3 contains 15 residues. Written as DNA, the CDR3 is TGTGCCAGCAGGGAAGGGGGCGGGGGCAATCAGCCCCAGCATTTT. Amino acids: CASREGGGGNQPQHF.

The V call is TRBV4-2, the J call TRBJ2-4, with 10 bases lining up with TRBD1. CDR1 and CDR2 from the germline V gene are LGHNA and YNFKEQ. The CDR3 runs 14 residues. Unmatched junction bases numbered 5, after V lost 0 bases and J lost 12 bases. Here the CDR3 reads CASSQEGGQGDQYF. The CDR3, as DNA: TGTGCCAGCAGCCAAGAAGGAGGACAGGGGGATCAGTACTTC.

This chain uses TRBV29-1 with TRBJ1-5, with TRBD1 matching 9 bases. J was trimmed by 2 bases and V by 4 bases; bases with no gene match: 3. The germline gives CDR1 SQVTM, CDR2 ANQGSEA. The CDR3 consists of 14 residues. CDR3 in amino acids: CSVAQGAGNQPQHF. The CDR3 nucleotides are TGCAGCGTTGCACAGGGGGCAGGCAATCAGCCCCAGCATTTT.

This clone turned up a few times. The chain uses TRBV5-7 and TRBJ1-5; TRBD1 matches at 7 bases. TRBV5-7 is placed among ORFs of uncertain function. Trimming at V came to 2 bases and at J to 2 bases, leaving 4 bases not matched to a gene. CDR3 length equals 15 residues. The CDR3 protein is CASSFGTEGNQPQHF. The DNA for the CDR3 is TGTGCCAGCAGCTTTGGGACAGAAGGCAATCAGCCCCAGCATTTT.

The chain links TRBV9 to TRBJ2-3, with D perhaps TRBD2 (7 bases). The V gene lost 0 bases and the J gene lost 4 bases, with 15 bases spanning the gap. The V gene's germline CDR1 is SGDLS and CDR2 YYNGEE. The CDR3 totals 16 residues. CDR3: CASSVEGGGGSDTQYF. CDR3 in DNA: TGTGCCAGCAGCGTAGAGGGGGGGGGTGGTTCAGATACGCAGTATTTT.

CDR3 nucleotides: TGTGCCAGCAGCGTAGAACTAACCACAGATACGCAGTATTTT. Translated, it gives CASSVELTTDTQYF. J is TRBJ2-3 and V is TRBV9; unclear D gene. V was clipped by 0 bases and J by 2 bases, with 7 bases between them. Per germline, CDR1 SGDLS and CDR2 YYNGEE. There are 14 residues in the CDR3.

The chain employs TRBV2 and TRBJ2-1, with 8 nucleotides matching TRBD2. This CDR3 has 13 amino acids. The V and J ends lost 8 bases and 7 bases, in that order; junction bases with no gene match: 7. Germline CDR1 SNHLY, CDR2 FYNNEI. CDR3 loop: CASEAGATNEQFF. CDR3 DNA sequence: TGTGCCAGCGAAGCGGGGGCCACTAATGAGCAGTTCTTC.

This chain joins TRBV7-2 and TRBJ2-1, with 10 bases aligning to TRBD2. This CDR3 comprises 15 residues. CDR1 is SGHTA and CDR2 is FQGNSA in the germline V gene. Trimming took 2 bases from V and 3 from J; bases not matched to a gene: 1. The CDR3 DNA is TGTGCCAGCAGCTTAAGCGGGGGGGTCTACAATGAGCAGTTCTTC. Its protein product is CASSLSGGVYNEQFF.